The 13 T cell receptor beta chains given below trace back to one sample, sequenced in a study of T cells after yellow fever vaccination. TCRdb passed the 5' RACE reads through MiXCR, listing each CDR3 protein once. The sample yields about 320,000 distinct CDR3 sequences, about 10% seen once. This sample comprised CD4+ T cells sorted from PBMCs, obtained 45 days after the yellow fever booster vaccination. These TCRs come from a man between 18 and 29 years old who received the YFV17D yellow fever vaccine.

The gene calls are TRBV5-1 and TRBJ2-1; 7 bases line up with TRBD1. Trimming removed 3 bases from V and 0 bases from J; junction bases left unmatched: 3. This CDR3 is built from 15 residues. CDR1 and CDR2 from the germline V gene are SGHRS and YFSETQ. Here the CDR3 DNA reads TGCGCCAGCAGCTGGACAGGCGCCTCCTACAATGAGCAGTTCTTC. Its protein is CASSWTGASYNEQFF. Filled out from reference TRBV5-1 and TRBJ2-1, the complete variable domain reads KAGVTQTPRYLIKTRGQQVTLSCSPISGHRSVSWYQQTPGQGLQFLFEYFSETQRNKGNFPGRFSGRQFSNSRSEMNVSTLELGDSALYLCASSWTGASYNEQFFGPGTRLTVL.

This CDR3 is CASSLLPSNEQFF. The CDR3 bases are TGCGCCAGCAGCTTATTACCCTCCAATGAGCAGTTCTTC. The chain uses TRBV5-1 and TRBJ2-1; D gene ambiguous. CDR1 SGHRS and CDR2 YFSETQ come from the germline V gene. V was pared by 2 bases and J by 6 bases, with 9 bases between. This CDR3 region has 13 residues.

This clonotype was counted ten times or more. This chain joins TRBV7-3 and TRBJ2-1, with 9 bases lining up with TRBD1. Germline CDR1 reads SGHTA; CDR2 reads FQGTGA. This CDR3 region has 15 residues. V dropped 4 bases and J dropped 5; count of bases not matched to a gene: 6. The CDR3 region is CASSSPGQGNNEQFF. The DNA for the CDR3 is TGTGCCAGCAGCTCCCCAGGACAGGGGAACAATGAGCAGTTCTTC.

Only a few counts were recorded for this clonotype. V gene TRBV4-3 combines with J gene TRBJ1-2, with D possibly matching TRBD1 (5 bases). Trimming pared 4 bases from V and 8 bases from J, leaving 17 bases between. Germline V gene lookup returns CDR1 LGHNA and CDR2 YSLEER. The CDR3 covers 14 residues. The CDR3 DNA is TGCGCCAGCAGCCCCGGGGGACCGGCTTACGGCTACACCTTC. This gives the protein CASSPGGPAYGYTF.

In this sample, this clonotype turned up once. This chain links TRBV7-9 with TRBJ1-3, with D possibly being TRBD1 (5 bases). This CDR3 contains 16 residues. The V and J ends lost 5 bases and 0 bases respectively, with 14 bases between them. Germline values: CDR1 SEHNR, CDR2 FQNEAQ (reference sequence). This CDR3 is CASSLKGELSGNTIYF. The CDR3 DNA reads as TGTGCCAGCAGCCTGAAAGGGGAGCTCTCTGGAAACACCATATATTTT.

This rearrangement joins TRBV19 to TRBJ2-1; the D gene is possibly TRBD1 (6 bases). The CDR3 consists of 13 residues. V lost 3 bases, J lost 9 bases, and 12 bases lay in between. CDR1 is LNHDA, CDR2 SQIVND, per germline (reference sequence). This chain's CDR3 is CASSMGHRAEQFF. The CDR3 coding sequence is TGTGCCAGTAGTATGGGACACAGGGCTGAGCAGTTCTTC.

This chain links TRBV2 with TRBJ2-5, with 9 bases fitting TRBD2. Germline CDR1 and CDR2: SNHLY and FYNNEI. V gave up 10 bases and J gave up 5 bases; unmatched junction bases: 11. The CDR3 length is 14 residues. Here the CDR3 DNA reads TGTGCCACATCCCCCGAGCGGGGGGTGGAGACCCAGTACTTC. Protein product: CATSPERGVETQYF.

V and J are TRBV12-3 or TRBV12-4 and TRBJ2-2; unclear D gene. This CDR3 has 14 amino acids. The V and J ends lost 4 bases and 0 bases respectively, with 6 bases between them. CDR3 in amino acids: CASSSPSNTGELFF. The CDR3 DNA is TGTGCCAGCAGTTCTCCGTCGAACACCGGGGAGCTGTTTTTT.

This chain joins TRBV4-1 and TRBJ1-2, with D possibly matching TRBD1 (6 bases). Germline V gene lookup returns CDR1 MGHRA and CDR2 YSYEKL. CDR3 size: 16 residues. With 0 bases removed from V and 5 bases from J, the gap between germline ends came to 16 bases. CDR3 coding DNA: TGCGCCAGCAGCCAAGAAGCCGGGCAGGGGACTTATGGCTACACCTTC. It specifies CASSQEAGQGTYGYTF.

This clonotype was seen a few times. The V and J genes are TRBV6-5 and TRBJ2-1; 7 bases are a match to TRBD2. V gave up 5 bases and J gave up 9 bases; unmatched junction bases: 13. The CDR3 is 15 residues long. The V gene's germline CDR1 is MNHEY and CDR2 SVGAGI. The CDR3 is CASSTRTSLRSEQFF. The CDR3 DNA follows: TGTGCCAGCAGTACCCGGACTAGTTTACGGAGTGAGCAGTTCTTC.

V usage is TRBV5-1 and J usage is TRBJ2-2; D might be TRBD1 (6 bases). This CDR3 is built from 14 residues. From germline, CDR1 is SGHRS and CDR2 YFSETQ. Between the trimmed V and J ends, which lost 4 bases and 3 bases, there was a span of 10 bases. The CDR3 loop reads CASSPQGHTGELFF. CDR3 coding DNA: TGCGCCAGCAGCCCTCAGGGGCACACCGGGGAGCTGTTTTTT.

CDR3 amino acids: CASSPMGTGAFEQYF. The CDR3 bases are TGTGCCAGCTCACCAATGGGGACAGGGGCTTTCGAGCAGTACTTC. The rearrangement joins TRBV18 to TRBJ2-7, with 10 nucleotides matching TRBD1. V was clipped by 2 bases and J by 6 bases; unmatched bases: 7. The CDR3 covers 15 residues. The germline gives CDR1 KGHSH, CDR2 LQKENI.

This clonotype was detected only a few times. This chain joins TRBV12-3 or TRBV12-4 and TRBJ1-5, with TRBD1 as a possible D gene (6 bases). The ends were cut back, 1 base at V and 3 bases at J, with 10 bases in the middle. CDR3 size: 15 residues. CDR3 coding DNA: TGTGCCAGCAGTTTAGGAACAGGGAACAATCAGCCCCAGCATTTT. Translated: CASSLGTGNNQPQHF.